This TCR beta chain emerged from a study of beta chain features in type 1 diabetes. Study background: No age, gender or cell yield differences were seen between patients and healthy donors. Findings of the study overall: Fewer insertions but more deletions were seen at VDJ junctions in type 1 diabetes patients. Patients with Type 1 diabetes showed moderately but significantly shorter TCRB CDR3s in all four CD4+ subsets.

CD45RO/CCR7/CD25/CD127/CD95/CD27 staining was used to isolate CD4+ naive, central memory, regulatory and stem cell-like memory cells by sorting. Comments on this clone: No antigen is known for it.

Germline V gene lookup returns CDR1 MNHNY and CDR2 SVGAGI (reference sequence). The CDR3 sequence is 15 residues long. J lost 1 base, V lost 6 bases, and 3 bases had no gene match. The study reverse transcribed the entire isolated RNA, so it sequenced expressed TCRB transcripts. Profiling relied on immunoSEQ multiplex PCR, and the TCRdb table lists in-frame clones only, not all of them. The data contain 150,000 to 200,000 clones, less than 9.5% of them singletons. This sequence originates from a woman between 40 and 50 years old with type 1 diabetes. This chain connects TRBV6-6 to TRBJ2-3; 11 positions agree with TRBD2. Specimen: central memory CD4+ T cells from blood. The CDR3 spells CASSPTSGGTDTQYF. CDR3 DNA sequence: TGTGCCAGCAGCCCGACTAGCGGGGGCACAGATACGCAGTATTTT.